This T cell receptor (beta chain) was identified during a study of CD8 T cells in ankylosing spondylitis. TCRdb reanalysed the 5' RACE reads using MiXCR and keeps one entry per CDR3 protein. This table holds roughly 140,000 distinct CDR3 sequences, 40% to 50% found once. Notes on the study in general: The study looked at matched synovial fluid samples from ankylosing spondylitis patients. Disease-linked clones were reported to be significantly enriched there. There was a TCR beta motif, made of several highly homologous variants, that appeared characteristic of ankylosing spondylitis blood.

To note about this clonotype: No antigen is known for it.

Germline V CDR1 and CDR2: LGHNA, YSLEER. The CDR3 is 15 residues long. V lost 0 bases, J lost 5 bases, and 13 bases lay in between. The sequence was collected from a male donor with ankylosing spondylitis. The sequenced sample was synovial fluid, either unsorted or a sorted T cell fraction (not recorded which). The V gene is TRBV4-3, the J gene TRBJ2-5, with D perhaps assigned TRBD1 or TRBD2 (5 bases each). The CDR3 loop reads CASSQDSGGDETQYF. CDR3 in DNA: TGCGCCAGCAGCCAAGATAGTGGGGGAGATGAGACCCAGTACTTC.